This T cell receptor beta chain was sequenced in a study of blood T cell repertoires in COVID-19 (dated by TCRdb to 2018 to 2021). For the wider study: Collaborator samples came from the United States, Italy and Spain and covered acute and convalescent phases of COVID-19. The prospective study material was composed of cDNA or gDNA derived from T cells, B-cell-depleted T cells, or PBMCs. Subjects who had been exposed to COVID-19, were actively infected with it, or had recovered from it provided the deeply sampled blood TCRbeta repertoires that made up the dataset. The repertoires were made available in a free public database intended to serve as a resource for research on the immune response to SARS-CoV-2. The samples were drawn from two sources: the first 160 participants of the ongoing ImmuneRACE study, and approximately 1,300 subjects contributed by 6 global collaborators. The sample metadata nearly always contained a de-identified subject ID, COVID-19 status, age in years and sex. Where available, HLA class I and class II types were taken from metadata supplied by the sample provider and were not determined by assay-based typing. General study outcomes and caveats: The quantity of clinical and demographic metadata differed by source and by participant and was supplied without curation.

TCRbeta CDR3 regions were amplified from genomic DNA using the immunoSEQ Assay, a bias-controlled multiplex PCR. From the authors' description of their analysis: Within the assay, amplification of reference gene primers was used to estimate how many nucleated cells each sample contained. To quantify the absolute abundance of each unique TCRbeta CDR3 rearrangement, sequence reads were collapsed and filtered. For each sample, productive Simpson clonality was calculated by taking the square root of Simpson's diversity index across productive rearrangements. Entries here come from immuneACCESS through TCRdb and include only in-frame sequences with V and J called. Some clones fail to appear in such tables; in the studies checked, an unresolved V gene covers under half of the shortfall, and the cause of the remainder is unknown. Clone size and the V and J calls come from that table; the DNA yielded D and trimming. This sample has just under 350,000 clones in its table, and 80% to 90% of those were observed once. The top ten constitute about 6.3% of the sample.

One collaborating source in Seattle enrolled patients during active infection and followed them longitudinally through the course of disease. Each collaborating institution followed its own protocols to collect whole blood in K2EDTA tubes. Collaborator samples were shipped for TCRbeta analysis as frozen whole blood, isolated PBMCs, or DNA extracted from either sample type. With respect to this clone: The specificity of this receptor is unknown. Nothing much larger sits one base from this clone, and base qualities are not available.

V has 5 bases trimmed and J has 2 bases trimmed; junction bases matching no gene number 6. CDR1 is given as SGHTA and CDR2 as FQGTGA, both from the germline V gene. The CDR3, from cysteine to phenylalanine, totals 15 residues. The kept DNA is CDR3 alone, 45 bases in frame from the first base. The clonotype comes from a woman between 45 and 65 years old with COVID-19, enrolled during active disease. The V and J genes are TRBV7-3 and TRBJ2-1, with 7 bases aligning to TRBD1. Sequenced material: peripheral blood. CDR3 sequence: CASSLGGIAYNEQFF. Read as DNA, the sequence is TGTGCCAGCAGCCTAGGGGGCATCGCCTACAATGAGCAGTTCTTC.